A selection of T cell receptor beta chains follows, all from one sample in a study of blood T cell repertoires in COVID-19. Using immunoSEQ multiplex PCR, the repertoire was profiled, and TCRdb retains in-frame clones only, with some absent. The table lists 100,000 to 150,000 clones, less than 90% of them singletons. Sequenced input: peripheral blood. These receptors all come from a woman older than 75 with acute or convalescent COVID-19. The CDR3 runs from the conserved cysteine through the conserved F or W. A D gene is named only where the DNA matches it firmly. Size is omitted from some rows. Given values are once, few, many or a class for expanded clones.

V	J	size	D	DNA	CDR3
TRBV6-5	TRBJ1-1	NA	NA	TGTGCCACCTCCACCCGGGAGAACACTGAAGCTTTCTTT	CATSTRENTEAFF
TRBV6-5	TRBJ2-5	NA	TRBD2	TGTGCCAGCAGTTCGCGGACTAGCGGGGGGACAAAGTACTTC	CASSSRTSGGTKYF
TRBV3-1/TRBV3-2	TRBJ1-1	NA	TRBD1	TGTGCCAGCAGCCTAGGGGGCCAAACTGAAGCTTTCTTT	CASSLGGQTEAFF
TRBV19	TRBJ1-2	NA	NA	TGTGCCAGTAGTATAGTAGGAAGGGCGCGGGACTATGGCTACACCTTC	CASSIVGRARDYGYTF
TRBV4-1	TRBJ1-5	NA	NA	TGCGCCAGCAGCCAAGAGTCCCGCAGGGAAACTCAGCCCCAGCATTTT	CASSQESRRETQPQHF
TRBV5-6	TRBJ2-2	NA	TRBD2	TGTGCCAGCAGACCTGGGGCTAGCGGATTCGGGGAGCTGTTTTTT	CASRPGASGFGELFF
TRBV5-1	TRBJ1-1	NA	TRBD1	TGCGCCAGCAATCCTTCCCCCCTCCCGGGACAGGGGTTGGCTGAAGCTTTCTTT	CASNPSPLPGQGLAEAFF
TRBV12-5	TRBJ2-7	once	NA	TGTGCTAGTGGTTCCGCTGGGGAGGCCGTCTACGAGCAGTACTTC	CASGSAGEAVYEQYF
TRBV19	TRBJ1-1	NA	TRBD1	TGTGCCAGTAGTTTCTATACAGGGGGCCTTGAAGCTTTCTTT	CASSFYTGGLEAFF
TRBV28	TRBJ1-2	NA	TRBD1	TGTGCCAGCATTCCCGGACAGGGAGGAGGCTACACCTTC	CASIPGQGGGYTF
TRBV5-1	TRBJ2-1	NA	TRBD2	TGCGCCAGCAGCTTGGTGGTAGCGGGGGGCTTGGGATACAATGAGCAGTTCTTC	CASSLVVAGGLGYNEQFF
TRBV11-2	TRBJ2-7	once	TRBD1	TGTGCCAGCAGCCCAACCGGGACAGGGGCCTACGAGCAGTACTTC	CASSPTGTGAYEQYF
TRBV7-6	TRBJ2-7	NA	NA	TGTGCCAGCAGCTCAACTCGGGGCTACGAGCAGTACTTC	CASSSTRGYEQYF
TRBV6-6	TRBJ1-3	NA	NA	TGTGCCAGCAGTTACGGCACCATCTCTGGAAACACCATATATTTT	CASSYGTISGNTIYF
TRBV5-4	TRBJ1-2	NA	NA	TGTGCCAGCAGCCTCGGGAGGGGAGGCAGAGGTGGCTACACCTTC	CASSLGRGGRGGYTF
TRBV5-1	TRBJ1-1	NA	NA	TGCGCCAGCAGCTTGGGAGGAGGGGAGGTAACTGAAGCTTTCTTT	CASSLGGGEVTEAFF
TRBV5-4	TRBJ2-3	NA	NA	TGTGCCAGCAGCTTGGACGCAGGGCGTTCAGATACGCAGTATTTT	CASSLDAGRSDTQYF
TRBV18	TRBJ1-4	NA	TRBD1	TGTGCCAGCTCACTGGGGACAGATAATGAAAAACTGTTTTTT	CASSLGTDNEKLFF
TRBV2	TRBJ2-2	NA	NA	TGTGCCAGCATGGAACAGCTATTCTCGAACACCGGGGAGCTGTTTTTT	CASMEQLFSNTGELFF
TRBV5-1	TRBJ2-5	few	NA	TGCGCCAGCAGCTTGGAAGTCGGGACCCAGTACTTC	CASSLEVGTQYF
TRBV28	TRBJ1-2	NA	TRBD1	TGTGCCAGCACGGGACAGGGCTCATTCTATGGCTACACCTTC	CASTGQGSFYGYTF
TRBV5-1	TRBJ1-2	few	NA	TGCGCCAGCAGCGAAGGGGGAGACTATGGCTACACCTTC	CASSEGGDYGYTF
TRBV4-1	TRBJ1-6	once	NA	TGCGCCCGCAGCCGGGGGGAGAGCTCCTATAATTCACCCCTCCACTTT	CARSRGESSYNSPLHF
TRBV9	TRBJ1-6	NA	TRBD1	TGTGCCAGCAGCTTTTCAGGGGGCTCCTATAATTCACCCCTCCACTTT	CASSFSGGSYNSPLHF
TRBV7-9	TRBJ1-1	NA	NA	TGTGCCAGCAGCCCCGAGCCGAACACTGAAGCTTTCTTT	CASSPEPNTEAFF
TRBV18	TRBJ1-2	NA	TRBD1	TGTGCCAGCTCACCCGGGACAGGGGGAGGCTACACCTTC	CASSPGTGGGYTF
TRBV6-1	TRBJ1-2	few	TRBD1	TGTGCCAGCAGTGAAACCCCGGGGACAGGTTATGGCTACACCTTC	CASSETPGTGYGYTF
TRBV28	TRBJ1-1	NA	NA	TGTGCCAGCAGGTTGCCGGGGTTTGGAGCTTTCTTT	CASRLPGFGAFF
TRBV6-2/TRBV6-3	TRBJ1-5	NA	TRBD1	TGTGCCAGCAGTTACCCGGGACAGGGGGCGCGGGGTCAGCCCCAGCATTTT	CASSYPGQGARGQPQHF
TRBV5-6	TRBJ1-1	NA	NA	TGTGCCAGCAGCCCGCCCGGTTCTGAAGCTTTCTTT	CASSPPGSEAFF
TRBV2	TRBJ1-3	NA	NA	TGTGCCAGCAGTCGACTGGGGACATTGGTAGGAAACACCATATATTTT	CASSRLGTLVGNTIYF
TRBV6-5	TRBJ2-2	NA	NA	TGTGCCAGCAAGCTGGGAGGAGCCGGGGAGCTGTTTTTT	CASKLGGAGELFF
TRBV6-1	TRBJ1-6	few	TRBD1	TGTGCCAGCAGTGAAGCCCTCCGGGACAGGGGAACGTCACCCCTCCACTTT	CASSEALRDRGTSPLHF
TRBV6-5	TRBJ1-1	NA	NA	TGTGCCAGCACCCGACAGAAAGGTTACACTGAAGCTTTCTTT	CASTRQKGYTEAFF
TRBV28	TRBJ2-2	NA	TRBD1	TGTGCCGCAAGACAGGGGAACACCGGGGAGCTGTTTTTT	CAARQGNTGELFF
TRBV3-1/TRBV3-2	TRBJ1-3	NA	TRBD1	TGTGCCAGCAGTTACGGGACAGACTCTGGAAACACCATATATTTT	CASSYGTDSGNTIYF
TRBV24-1	TRBJ2-5	NA	NA	TGTGCCACCAGTGACGGAGGGGCAGAGACCCAGTACTTC	CATSDGGAETQYF
TRBV25-1	TRBJ2-1	NA	TRBD1	TGTGCCAGCAGTGCCACGACAGGGATGTCCTACAATGAGCAGTTCTTC	CASSATTGMSYNEQFF
TRBV3-1/TRBV3-2	TRBJ2-1	NA	NA	TGTGCCAGCAGCCAAGGAGGGCCCCAGTTCTTC	CASSQGGPQFF
TRBV7-2	TRBJ1-1	NA	TRBD1	TGTGCCAGCAGTCCAGGGGGCGCAAGGGGAGCTTTCTTT	CASSPGGARGAFF
TRBV6-2/TRBV6-3	TRBJ1-1	few	NA	TGTGCCAGCAGTTTGGGGGGGGGTAAAGCTTTCTTT	CASSLGGGKAFF
TRBV9	TRBJ2-2	NA	NA	TGTGCCAGCAGCGTAGACTTTATTCCGGACAGCTTTTACGCGAACACCGGGGAGCTGTTTTTT	CASSVDFIPDSFYANTGELFF
TRBV10-3	TRBJ1-5	once	NA	TGTGCCATCAGTGGGCAGAATCAGCCCCAGCATTTT	CAISGQNQPQHF
TRBV3-1/TRBV3-2	TRBJ1-2	few	NA	TGTGCCAGCAGCATACGCGCAAAAAACCTAGCTAACTATGGCTACACCTTC	CASSIRAKNLANYGYTF
TRBV9	TRBJ1-6	once	TRBD1	TGTACCAGCAGCGTAGACAGACAGGGAGGCTCCTATAATTCACCCCTCCACTTT	CTSSVDRQGGSYNSPLHF
TRBV7-9	TRBJ2-5	once	NA	TGTGCCAGCAGCTTTTTGGAGGGAGAGACCCAGTACTTC	CASSFLEGETQYF
TRBV21-1	TRBJ1-1	NA	NA	TGTGCCAGCAGCAAGGGACTGGGGAACACTGAAGCTTTCTTT	CASSKGLGNTEAFF
TRBV5-4	TRBJ2-5	few	NA	TGTGCCAGCAGCTTGCCATCCCAAGAGACCCAGTACTTC	CASSLPSQETQYF
TRBV12-3/TRBV12-4	TRBJ1-2	NA	TRBD1	TGTGCCAGCAGAACTGGGACAGGCTATGGCTACACCTTC	CASRTGTGYGYTF
TRBV15	TRBJ1-2	NA	NA	TGTGCCACCAGCAGAGATAAAAGGGGATCCGGCTACACCTTC	CATSRDKRGSGYTF
TRBV10-3	TRBJ1-1	NA	TRBD1	TGTGCCATCAAGGCACAGGGGGCAGGAGGAACTGAAGCTTTCTTT	CAIKAQGAGGTEAFF
TRBV7-9	TRBJ1-4	NA	TRBD1	TGTGCCAGCAGCTTAGACAGGGGGAATGAAAAACTGTTTTTT	CASSLDRGNEKLFF
TRBV9	TRBJ1-2	NA	NA	TGTGCCAGCAGCGTAGGACAGGCCCGAGGGGGCTACACCTTC	CASSVGQARGGYTF
TRBV29-1	TRBJ2-4	NA	TRBD2	TGCAGCGTTGCCGGGGGGTCCAAAAACATTCAGTACTTC	CSVAGGSKNIQYF
TRBV28	TRBJ2-4	NA	NA	TGTGCCAGCAGTTGGGCGGGGAAAGCCAAAAACATTCAGTACTTC	CASSWAGKAKNIQYF